The 16 T cell receptor beta chains listed next were all sequenced from one sample in a study of read filtering for tumor transcriptome and immune sequencing. From approximately 400 ng of RNA, a library with molecular barcoded alpha/delta and beta/gamma adaptors was made. TCRdb re-derived calls from the reads in MiXCR, one entry per CDR3 protein. The data contain about 41,000 distinct CDR3 sequences, roughly 13% of them singletons. Sequenced material: a population of CD138-negative cells sorted from bone marrow. The receptors shown here come from a donor over 35 with multiple myeloma.

In the case of this clonotype: A single base separates this from a much larger clone, so it may be a read error. This sequence joins TRBV9 and TRBJ1-3; 8 positions agree with TRBD1. This CDR3 has 16 amino acids. V lost 5 bases, J lost 1 base, and 8 bases stayed unmatched. Germline V CDR1 and CDR2: SGDLS, YYNGEE. The chain's CDR3 is CASSTQGQASGNTIYF. The DNA for the CDR3 is TGTGCCAGCAGTACCCAGGGACAGGCTTCTGGAAACACCATATATTTT. Variable domain in full (rest from reference TRBV9 and TRBJ1-3): DSGVTQTPKHLITATGQRVTLRCSPRSGDLSVYWYQQSLDQGLQFLIQYYNGEERAKGNILERFSAQQFPDLHSELNLSSLELGDSALYFCASSTQGQASGNTIYFGEGSWLTVV.

This clonotype was seen at least ten times. The chain links TRBV4-1 to TRBJ2-1, with unresolved D. The germline V gene encodes CDR1 MGHRA and CDR2 YSYEKL. The CDR3 spans 17 residues. The ends were cut back, 4 bases at V and 0 bases at J, with 16 bases in the middle. The CDR3: CASSPPPTESSYNEQFF. In DNA form, the CDR3 reads TGCGCCAGCAGCCCTCCTCCGACTGAGAGCTCCTACAATGAGCAGTTCTTC.

This clonotype showed up just a few times. Just one base apart from a much larger clone, this may be a read error. This chain joins TRBV2 and TRBJ2-1; 8 bases align to TRBD2. Germline V lookup: CDR1 SNHLY, CDR2 FYNNEI. V shed 4 bases, J shed 2 bases, and the junction held 7 bases outside the gene matches. The CDR3 sequence is 16 residues long. CDR3 nucleotides: TGTGCCAGCAGTGGGGATAGCGGGGACACCTACAATGAGCAGTTCTTC. Protein: CASSGDSGDTYNEQFF.

This clonotype was detected ten times or more. The genes are TRBV6-5 and TRBJ2-1, with 10 bases aligning to TRBD2. Per germline, CDR1 MNHEY and CDR2 SVGAGI. This CDR3 comprises 14 residues. With V trimmed by 6 bases and J by 7 bases, 6 bases remained unmatched. The CDR3 sequence is CASRITSGINEQFF. The CDR3 bases are TGTGCCAGCAGGATAACTAGCGGGATAAATGAGCAGTTCTTC.

This clonotype turned up a few times. This sequence may be a read error, since a much larger clone differs from it by one base. V usage is TRBV5-1 and J usage is TRBJ2-7; D possibly corresponds to TRBD1 (6 bases). There are 16 residues in the CDR3. Germline assignment: CDR1 SGHRS and CDR2 YFSETQ. Trimming pared 0 bases from V and 0 bases from J, leaving 13 bases between. The CDR3 DNA reads as TGCGCCAGCAGCTTGGCGCCCGGGACATCCTCCTACGAGCAGTACTTC. Translation gives CASSLAPGTSSYEQYF.

This clonotype was seen ten or more times. The genes are TRBV20-1 and TRBJ2-4; TRBD1 might be the D (5 bases). This CDR3 is 14 amino acids long. Per germline, CDR1 DFQATT and CDR2 SNEGSKA (reference sequence). V was cut by 5 bases and J by 2 bases, with 13 bases left in between. The CDR3: CSARDSDSKNIQYF. The CDR3 coding sequence is TGCAGTGCTCGCGACAGCGACTCCAAAAACATTCAGTACTTC.

The genes are TRBV7-8 and TRBJ2-7, with no clear D. The germline CDR1 and CDR2 sequences are SGHVS and FQNEAQ. The CDR3 extends over 15 amino acids. V dropped 5 bases and J dropped 7 bases, with 21 bases sitting between them. CDR3 protein: CASSPFRIMESEQYF. The CDR3 nucleotides are TGTGCCAGCAGCCCGTTTCGCATTATGGAGTCAGAGCAGTACTTC.

This clonotype was observed many times. The CDR3 DNA reads TGCAGTGCTAGACCCCTGCGATCAGGGCCCTACGAGCAGTACTTC. This translates into CSARPLRSGPYEQYF. V and J are TRBV20-1 and TRBJ2-7; D might be TRBD1 (5 bases). The CDR3 is 15 amino acids. Germline values: CDR1 DFQATT, CDR2 SNEGSKA (reference sequence). V lost 2 bases and J 2 bases, leaving 16 bases between the germline ends.

This clonotype was observed many times. The gene calls are TRBV5-1 and TRBJ1-2; 7 nucleotides agree with TRBD1. The ends lost 4 bases at V and 8 bases at J; junction bases unmatched: 14. CDR3 size: 15 residues. Germline CDR1 is SGHRS and CDR2 is YFSETQ. In nucleotides, the CDR3 is TGCGCCAGCAGCGGACCGGGACAGCAGCAGGCAGGCTACACCTTC. Translating gives CASSGPGQQQAGYTF.

In the case of this clonotype: Here the CDR3 omits its conserved ending phenylalanine or tryptophan, so a read error is the likely source. No DNA is shown, since the ends of the CDR3 on it are uncertain; the CDR3 is the one TCRdb lists. The chain carries TRBV7-3 and TRBJ2-1; TRBD2 is the table's D call and was not checked against the DNA. Germline V gene data show CDR1 as SGHTA and CDR2 as FQGTGA. From its first to its last residue, the CDR3 has 13 amino acids. CDR3 loop: CASSATSVNEQVY.

This clonotype was seen many times. The chain links TRBV7-2 to TRBJ2-4, with TRBD1 matching over 9 bases. V was clipped by 2 bases and J by 3 bases; unmatched bases: 2. This CDR3 is 15 amino acids long. The V gene's germline CDR1 is SGHTA and CDR2 FQGNSA. As DNA, the CDR3 is TGTGCCAGCAGCTTAACAGGGGGCTTCAAAAACATTCAGTACTTC. Translation gives CASSLTGGFKNIQYF.

To note about this clonotype: A much larger clone sits a single nucleotide away, making a read error possible. In this CDR3 the conserved last residue, phenylalanine or tryptophan, is missing, so a read error is likely. The chain uses TRBV18 and TRBJ1-1, with 9 positions matching TRBD1. The CDR3 extends over 15 amino acids. The V gene's germline CDR1 is KGHSH and CDR2 LQKENI. The trim removed 3 bases at V and 2 bases at J, leaving 4 bases unmatched. Here the CDR3 reads CASSPGTGRNTEAFL. Written as DNA, the CDR3 is TGTGCCAGCTCACCCGGGACAGGGAGAAACACTGAAGCTTTCCTT.

This clonotype was counted at least ten times. The chain is built from TRBV11-2 and TRBJ1-1; D might be TRBD1 (6 bases). Trimming removed 1 base at V and 6 bases at J, with 12 bases between. The CDR3 is made up of 14 amino acids. The V gene's germline CDR1 is SGHAT and CDR2 FQNNGV. The CDR3 DNA is TGTGCCAGCAGCTTAGCAAATTCAGGGGCTGAAGCTTTCTTT. This encodes CASSLANSGAEAFF.

In its sample, this clonotype was seen many times. The rearrangement links TRBV2 to TRBJ1-2; D unresolved. V was trimmed by 2 bases and J by 4 bases, leaving 20 bases between them. Germline V CDR1 and CDR2: SNHLY, FYNNEI. This CDR3 is built from 17 residues. DNA of the CDR3: TGTGCCAGCAGTGAATTGGCCCGACTGCCCTCCGTCTATGGCTACACCTTC. It specifies CASSELARLPSVYGYTF.

This clonotype was detected ten times or more. The chain joins TRBV6-2 or TRBV6-3 to TRBJ2-4; 7 bases are a match to TRBD2. The CDR3 is 16 amino acids. J gave up 0 bases and V 5 bases, and 7 bases lay outside the gene matches. The germline CDR1 and CDR2 sequences are MNHEY and SVGEGT. In DNA form, the CDR3 reads TGTGCCAGCAGTCGCGCTAGCGGACTAGCCAAAAACATTCAGTACTTC. The encoded protein is CASSRASGLAKNIQYF.

This clonotype occurred a few times. A read error may be the cause here, since a much bigger clone is one base away. The CDR3 loop reads CATSDLPGGKAGSSYNGQFF. The DNA of the CDR3 is TGTGCCACCAGTGATTTACCAGGGGGTAAAGCGGGTAGCTCCTACAATGGGCAGTTCTTC. This sequence joins TRBV24-1 and TRBJ2-1; a possible D gene is TRBD1 (7 bases). Germline V gives CDR1 KGHDR, CDR2 SFDVKD. The CDR3 runs 20 residues.